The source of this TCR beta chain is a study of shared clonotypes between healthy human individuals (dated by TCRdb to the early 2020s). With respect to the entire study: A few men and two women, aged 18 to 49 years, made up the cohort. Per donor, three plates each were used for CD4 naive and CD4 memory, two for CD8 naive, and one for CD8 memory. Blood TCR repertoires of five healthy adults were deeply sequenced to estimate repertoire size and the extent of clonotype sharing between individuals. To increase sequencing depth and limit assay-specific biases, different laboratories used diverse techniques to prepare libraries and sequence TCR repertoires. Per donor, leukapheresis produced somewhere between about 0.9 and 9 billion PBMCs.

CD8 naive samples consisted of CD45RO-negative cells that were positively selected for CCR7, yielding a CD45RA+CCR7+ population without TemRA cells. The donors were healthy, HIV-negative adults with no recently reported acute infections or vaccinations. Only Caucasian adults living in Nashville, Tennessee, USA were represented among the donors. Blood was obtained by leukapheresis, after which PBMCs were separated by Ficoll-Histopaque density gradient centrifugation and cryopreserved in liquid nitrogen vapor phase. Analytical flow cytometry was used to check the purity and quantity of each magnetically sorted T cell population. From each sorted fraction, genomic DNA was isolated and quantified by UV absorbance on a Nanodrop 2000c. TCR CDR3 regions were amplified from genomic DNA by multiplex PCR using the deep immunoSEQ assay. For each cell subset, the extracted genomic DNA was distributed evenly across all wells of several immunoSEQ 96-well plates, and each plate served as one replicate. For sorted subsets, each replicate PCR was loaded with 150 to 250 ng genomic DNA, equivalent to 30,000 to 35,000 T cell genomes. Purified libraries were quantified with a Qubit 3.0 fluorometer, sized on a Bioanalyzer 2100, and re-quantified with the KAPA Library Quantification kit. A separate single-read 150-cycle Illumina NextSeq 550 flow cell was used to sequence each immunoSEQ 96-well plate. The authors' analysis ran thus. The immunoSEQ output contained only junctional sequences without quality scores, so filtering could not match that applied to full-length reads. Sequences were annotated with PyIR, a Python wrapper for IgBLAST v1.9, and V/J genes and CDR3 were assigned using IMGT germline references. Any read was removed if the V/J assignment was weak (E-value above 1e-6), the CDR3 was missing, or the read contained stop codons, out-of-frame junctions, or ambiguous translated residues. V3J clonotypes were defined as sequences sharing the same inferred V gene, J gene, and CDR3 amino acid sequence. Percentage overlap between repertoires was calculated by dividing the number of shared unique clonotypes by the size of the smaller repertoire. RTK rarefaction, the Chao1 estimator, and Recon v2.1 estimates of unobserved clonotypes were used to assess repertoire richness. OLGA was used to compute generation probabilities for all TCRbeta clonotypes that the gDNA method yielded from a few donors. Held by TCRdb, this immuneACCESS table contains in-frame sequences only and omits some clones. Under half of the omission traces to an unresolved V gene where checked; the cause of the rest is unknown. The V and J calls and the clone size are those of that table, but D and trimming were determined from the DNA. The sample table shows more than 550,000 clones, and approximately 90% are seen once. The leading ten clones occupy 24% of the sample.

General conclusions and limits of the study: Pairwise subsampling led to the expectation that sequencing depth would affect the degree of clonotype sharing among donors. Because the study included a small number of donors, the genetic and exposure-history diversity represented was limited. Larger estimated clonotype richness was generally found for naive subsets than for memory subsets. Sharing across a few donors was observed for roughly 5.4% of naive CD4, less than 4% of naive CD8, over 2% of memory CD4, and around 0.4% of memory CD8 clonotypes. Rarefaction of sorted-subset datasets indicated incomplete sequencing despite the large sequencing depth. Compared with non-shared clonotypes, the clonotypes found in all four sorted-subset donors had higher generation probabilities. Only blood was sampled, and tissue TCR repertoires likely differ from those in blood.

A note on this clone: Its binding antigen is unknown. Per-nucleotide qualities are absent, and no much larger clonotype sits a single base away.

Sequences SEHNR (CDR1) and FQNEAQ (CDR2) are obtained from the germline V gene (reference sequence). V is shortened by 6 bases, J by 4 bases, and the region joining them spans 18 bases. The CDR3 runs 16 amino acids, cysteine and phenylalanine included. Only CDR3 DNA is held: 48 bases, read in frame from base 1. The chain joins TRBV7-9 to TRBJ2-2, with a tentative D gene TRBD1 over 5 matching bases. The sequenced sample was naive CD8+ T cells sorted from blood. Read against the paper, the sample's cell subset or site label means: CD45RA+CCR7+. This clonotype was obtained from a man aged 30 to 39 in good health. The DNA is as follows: TGTGCCAGCAGATCCCCTACCCTTCAGGGCACCGGGGAGCTGTTTTTT. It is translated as CASRSPTLQGTGELFF.